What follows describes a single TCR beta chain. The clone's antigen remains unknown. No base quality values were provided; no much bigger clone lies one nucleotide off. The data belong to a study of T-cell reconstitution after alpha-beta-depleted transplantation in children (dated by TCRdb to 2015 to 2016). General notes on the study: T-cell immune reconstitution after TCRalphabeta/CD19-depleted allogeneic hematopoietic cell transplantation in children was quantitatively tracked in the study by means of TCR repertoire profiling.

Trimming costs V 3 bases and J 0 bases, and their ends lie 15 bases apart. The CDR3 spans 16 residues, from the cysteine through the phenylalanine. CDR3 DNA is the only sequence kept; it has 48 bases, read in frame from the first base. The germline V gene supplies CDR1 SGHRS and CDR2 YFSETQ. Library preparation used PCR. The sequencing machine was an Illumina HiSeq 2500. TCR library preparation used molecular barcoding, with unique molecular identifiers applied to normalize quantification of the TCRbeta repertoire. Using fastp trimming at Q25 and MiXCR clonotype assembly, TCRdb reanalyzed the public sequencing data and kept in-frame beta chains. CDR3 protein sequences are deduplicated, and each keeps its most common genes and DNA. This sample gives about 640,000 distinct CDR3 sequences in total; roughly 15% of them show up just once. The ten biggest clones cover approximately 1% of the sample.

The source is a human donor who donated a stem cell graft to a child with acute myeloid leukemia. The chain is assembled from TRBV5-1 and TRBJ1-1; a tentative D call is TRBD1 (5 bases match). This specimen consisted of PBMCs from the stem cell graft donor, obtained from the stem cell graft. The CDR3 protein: CASSSLGGVMNTEAFF. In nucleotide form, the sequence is TGCGCCAGCAGCTCCCTGGGGGGGGTCATGAACACTGAAGCTTTCTTT.